These T cell receptor beta chains were read from a single sample in a study of T cell repertoires in cytomegalovirus infection. TCRdb itself ran the reads through MiXCR, one entry per CDR3 protein. The profile shows about a million distinct CDR3 sequences, around 31% of them singletons. Antigen specificity for these receptors is unknown. Sequencing used cultured CD8+ T cells from PBMCs, obtained from culture after CMV antigen stimulation. Receptor source: a human donor in good health (CMV status not recorded). Some clones in this sample may be carry-over from other donors' samples. The conserved cysteine and the conserved F or W are not part of the CDR3 here. D genes are given only for firm matches.

TRBV5-4,-,ASSLEPSGELF
TRBV5-1,-,ASSLDLDYGYT
TRBV7-9,TRBD1,ASSRTGKKYGYT
TRBV27,-,ASSLLLPGDTQY
TRBV20-1,TRBD2,SASVRLAGARVRTDTQY
TRBV27,TRBD1,ASSFSTGTLNYGYT
TRBV7-9,-,ARRPLGTEAF
TRBV7-3,TRBD1,ASSLVPGTEGTQY
TRBV7-9,-,ASSLIPGANEQF
TRBV19,-,ASMDGDRHQETQY
TRBV12-3/TRBV12-4,-,ATGANVLT
TRBV28,-,VSTLSGAQRDTQY
TRBV14,TRBD1,ASSQTGTGAEKLF
TRBV7-2,TRBD1,ASSLMGQFTEAF
TRBV19,-,ASSMLGISTDTQY
TRBV28,-,ASSSIRAVRQY
TRBV9,-,ASSVGRQTVLTGELF
TRBV7-9,TRBD1,ASSLVDRETEAF
TRBV11-3,TRBD1,ASSYYSGGRQPQH
TRBV6-5,-,ASVGVQIRGAF
TRBV4-1,-,ASSLGPPYQPQH
TRBV4-2,-,ASSQGVTGASEQY
TRBV7-9,TRBD2,ASSLPPTSGGANEQF
TRBV9,-,ASSPGGKLF
TRBV7-2,-,ASSLVGTERSDTQY
TRBV27,TRBD2,ASSFGTSGETQY
TRBV4-1,-,ASSPSWANEQF
TRBV2,TRBD1,ASSNDRANTEAF
TRBV10-3,-,AISEGSSSTDTQY
TRBV4-3,TRBD1,ASSPLDRGLGGELF
TRBV7-2,TRBD2,ASSLFHAGGGTDTQY
TRBV6-1,-,ASSENDSLNTEAF
TRBV7-9,-,ASSGLSGTNTGELF
TRBV19,-,ASSIAGDTGELF
TRBV20-1,TRBD2,SASVGLAGGLSYNEQF
TRBV20-1,TRBD2,SARGYTGTSGSHEQF
TRBV2,-,ASMPSLGDTEAF
TRBV6-7,-,ASSQRDPRPYSNQPQH
TRBV20-1,-,SARGPGPSGNTIY
TRBV28,TRBD1,ASSLGTGRVDEQF
TRBV28,TRBD1,ASSSVKVGTGTSGANVLT
TRBV7-9,TRBD2,ASSFGGLAGGYNEQF
TRBV7-6,-,ASSHTGAESRLYPEQY
TRBV20-1,-,SARGDVGSNQPQH
TRBV7-9,-,ASSPAGA
TRBV5-6,-,ASSLDSEGIYGYT
TRBV6-5,-,ASSYSTGGLTDTQY
TRBV7-6,-,DSSLNQGKSREGNQPQH
TRBV12-3/TRBV12-4,TRBD2,VRPGRGAEQY
TRBV19,TRBD1,ASSPGRGMNTEAF
TRBV20-1,-,SLLNNSGNTIY
TRBV12-3/TRBV12-4,-,ASSSSGSGLTDTQY